This T cell receptor (beta chain) came from a study of HIV-infected patients and healthy controls. This clonotype was observed a handful of times. This CDR3 comprises 12 residues. Germline lookup yields CDR1 DFQATT and CDR2 SNEGSKA (reference sequence). Trimming stripped 3 bases from V and 6 bases from J, with 10 bases between. cDNA was made from approximately 0.55 ug RNA using alpha and beta constant primers. Each of the alpha and beta chains got its own library through chain-specific third strand synthesis with indices. Each cDNA molecule was barcoded, and a single primer pair amplified each chain. A single record per CDR3 protein comes from TCRdb applying MiXCR to the 5' RACE reads. The sample carries approximately 6,600 distinct CDR3 sequences, 10% recorded once. Roughly three months, about 14 weeks, into antiretroviral therapy, follow-up blood was collected. All unsorted peripheral T cells were captured because whole blood was used without fractionation.

The origin of this receptor is an adult with HIV infection. Source: blood, taken during antiretroviral therapy. V gene TRBV20-1 combines with J gene TRBJ2-3; D gene unclear. In DNA form, the CDR3 reads TGCAGTGCTAGGGAATGGGCGGATACGCAGTATTTT. Translating it yields CSAREWADTQYF.